This is a list of T cell receptor beta chains from one sample in a study of CD8 T cells in ankylosing spondylitis. One entry per CDR3 protein results from TCRdb running MiXCR on the 5' RACE reads. Of some 250,000 distinct CDR3 sequences detected, approximately 9% appear once; the ten largest clones hold 6.5% to 7%. Sequences were obtained from blood, either unsorted or a sorted T cell fraction (not recorded which). The receptors here all came from a male donor with ankylosing spondylitis or in good health (not recorded which). The CDR3 runs from the conserved cysteine through the conserved F or W. The D gene is left open where the match is weak. Clone size is given for some rows only: seen once, a few or many times, or a class if the clone is expanded.

V,J,D,size,DNA,CDR3
TRBV4-3,TRBJ2-1,TRBD2,NA,TGCGCCAGCAGCCAAGATCGGGGGGGGCCTGGCGGATTCTTC,CASSQDRGGPGGFF
TRBV27,TRBJ1-2,NA,few,TGTGCCAGCAGTTTCTCGGGGAACTATGGCTACACCTTC,CASSFSGNYGYTF
TRBV4-1,TRBJ1-6,NA,many,TGCGCCAGCAGCCTCCAATGGGGGGATTCACCCCTCCACTTT,CASSLQWGDSPLHF
TRBV20-1,TRBJ2-7,TRBD1,many,TGCAGTGCTAGGGGCCATGGACAGGCCACCTACGAGCAGTACTTC,CSARGHGQATYEQYF
TRBV20-1,TRBJ2-7,NA,NA,TGCAGTGCTAGAGATAAGGGAACAGGCTACTACGAGCAGTACTTC,CSARDKGTGYYEQYF
TRBV5-6,TRBJ2-5,NA,many,TGTGCCAGCACTCTGCTGGGTGACGAGGAGACCCAGTACTTC,CASTLLGDEETQYF
TRBV11-2,TRBJ2-1,TRBD2,many,TGTGCCAGCAGCCGGGGACTAGCGGGGGGGATCTACAATGAGCAGTTCTTC,CASSRGLAGGIYNEQFF
TRBV27,TRBJ1-2,NA,many,TGTGCCAGCAGTTCACAACAGGGAATGGATGGCTACACCTTC,CASSSQQGMDGYTF
TRBV4-2,TRBJ1-2,NA,few,TGTGCCAGCAGCGTCGGGCTCTATGGCTACACCTTC,CASSVGLYGYTF
TRBV6-1,TRBJ2-7,NA,few,TGTGCCAGCAGTGGGGTCTCGTCCAGGGCCTACGAGCAGTACTTC,CASSGVSSRAYEQYF
TRBV12-3/TRBV12-4,TRBJ2-2,NA,many,TGTGCCAGCAGTTTCCCCAGGATTCCCGGGGAGCTGTTTTTT,CASSFPRIPGELFF
TRBV12-3/TRBV12-4,TRBJ2-2,NA,NA,TGTGCCAGCAGTTACATCTGGCCCGGGGAGCTGTTTTTT,CASSYIWPGELFF